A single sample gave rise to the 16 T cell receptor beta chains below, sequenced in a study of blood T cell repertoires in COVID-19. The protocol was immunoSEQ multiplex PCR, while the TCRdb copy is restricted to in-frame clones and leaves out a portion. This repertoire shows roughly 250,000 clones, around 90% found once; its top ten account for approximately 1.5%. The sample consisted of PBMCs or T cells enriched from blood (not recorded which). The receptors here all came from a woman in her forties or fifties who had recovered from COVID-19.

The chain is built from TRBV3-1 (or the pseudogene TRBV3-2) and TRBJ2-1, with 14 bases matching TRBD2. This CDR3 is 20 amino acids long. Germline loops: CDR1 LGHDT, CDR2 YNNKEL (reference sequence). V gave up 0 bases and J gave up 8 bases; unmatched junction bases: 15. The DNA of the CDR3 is TGTGCCAGCAGCCAAGATGGTGCCGGACTAGCGGGAGGCATGGGTTATGAGCAGTTCTTC. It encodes CASSQDGAGLAGGMGYEQFF.

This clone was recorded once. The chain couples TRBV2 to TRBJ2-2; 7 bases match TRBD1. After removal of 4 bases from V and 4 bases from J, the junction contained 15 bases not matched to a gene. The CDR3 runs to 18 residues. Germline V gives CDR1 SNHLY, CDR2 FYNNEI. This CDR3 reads CASSGETGRWRSTGELFF. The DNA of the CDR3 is TGTGCCAGCAGTGGGGAGACAGGGAGATGGAGATCCACCGGGGAGCTGTTTTTT.

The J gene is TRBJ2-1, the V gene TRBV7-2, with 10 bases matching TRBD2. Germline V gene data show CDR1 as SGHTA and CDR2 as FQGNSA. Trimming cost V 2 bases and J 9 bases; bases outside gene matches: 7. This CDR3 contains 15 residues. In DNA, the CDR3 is TGTGCCAGCAGCTTAAGGCTAGCGGGAGCCGGTGAGCAGTTCTTC. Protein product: CASSLRLAGAGEQFF.

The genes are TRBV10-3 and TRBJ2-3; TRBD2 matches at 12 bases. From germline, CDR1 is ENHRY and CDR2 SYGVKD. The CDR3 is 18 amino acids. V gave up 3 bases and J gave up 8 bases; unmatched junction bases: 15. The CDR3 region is CAISDNILAGGSWVTQYF. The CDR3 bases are TGTGCCATCAGTGATAACATCCTAGCGGGAGGGTCGTGGGTTACGCAGTATTTT.

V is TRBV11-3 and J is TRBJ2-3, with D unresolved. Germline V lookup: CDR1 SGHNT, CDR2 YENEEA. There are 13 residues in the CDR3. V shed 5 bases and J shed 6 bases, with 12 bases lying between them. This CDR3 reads CASSAFSEDTQYF. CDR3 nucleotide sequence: TGTGCCAGCAGCGCCTTTAGTGAGGATACGCAGTATTTT.

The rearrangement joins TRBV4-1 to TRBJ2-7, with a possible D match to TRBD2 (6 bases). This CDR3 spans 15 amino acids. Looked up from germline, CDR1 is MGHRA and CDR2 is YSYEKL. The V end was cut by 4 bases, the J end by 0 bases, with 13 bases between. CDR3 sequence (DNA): TGCGCCAGCAGCCGGGGGGACTTTATCTCCTACGAGCAGTACTTC. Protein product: CASSRGDFISYEQYF.

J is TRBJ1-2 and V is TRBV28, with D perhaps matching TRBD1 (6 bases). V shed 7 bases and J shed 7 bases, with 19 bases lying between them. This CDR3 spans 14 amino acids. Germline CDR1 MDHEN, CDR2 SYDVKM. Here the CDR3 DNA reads TGTGCCAGCACCGCAGACAGGCGCTACGTTGGCTACACCTTC. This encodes CASTADRRYVGYTF.

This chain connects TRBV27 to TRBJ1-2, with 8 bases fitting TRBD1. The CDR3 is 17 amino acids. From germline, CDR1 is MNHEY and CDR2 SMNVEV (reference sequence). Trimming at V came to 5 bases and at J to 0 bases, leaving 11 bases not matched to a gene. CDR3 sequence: CASSPYRRGQANYGYTF. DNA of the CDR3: TGTGCCAGCAGTCCCTACCGCAGGGGGCAGGCTAACTATGGCTACACCTTC.

As DNA, the CDR3 is TGTGCCAGCCGAGGAGGTCCCAATGAGCAGTTCTTC. It is translated as CASRGGPNEQFF. The chain carries TRBV18 and TRBJ2-1, with D perhaps matching TRBD2 (5 bases). V was trimmed by 8 bases and J by 6 bases, leaving 11 bases between them. CDR3 length: 12 residues. The V gene's germline CDR1 is KGHSH and CDR2 LQKENI.

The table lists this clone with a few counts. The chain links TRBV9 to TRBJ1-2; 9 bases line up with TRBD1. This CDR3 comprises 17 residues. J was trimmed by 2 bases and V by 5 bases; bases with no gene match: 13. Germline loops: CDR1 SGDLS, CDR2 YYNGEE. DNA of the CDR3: TGTGCCAGCAGTCCCGGGACAGGGAATTTTGGAAACTATGGCTACACCTTC. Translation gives CASSPGTGNFGNYGYTF.

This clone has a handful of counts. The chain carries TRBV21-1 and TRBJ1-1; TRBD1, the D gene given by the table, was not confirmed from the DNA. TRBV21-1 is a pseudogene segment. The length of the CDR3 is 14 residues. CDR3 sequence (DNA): TGTGCCAGCAGCATGGACAGGGTGAACACTGAAGCTTTCTTT. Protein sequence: CASSMDRVNTEAFF.

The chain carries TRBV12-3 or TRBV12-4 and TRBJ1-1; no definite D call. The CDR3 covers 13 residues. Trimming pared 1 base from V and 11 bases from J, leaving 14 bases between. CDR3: CASSLDSGIPAFF. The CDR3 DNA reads TGTGCCAGCAGTTTAGACTCGGGTATTCCCGCTTTCTTT.

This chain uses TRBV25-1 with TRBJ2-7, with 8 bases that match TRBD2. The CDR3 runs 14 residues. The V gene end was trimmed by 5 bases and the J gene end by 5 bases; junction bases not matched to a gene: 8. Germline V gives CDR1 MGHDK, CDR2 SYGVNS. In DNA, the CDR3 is TGTGCCAGCAGTCTGCTAGCGGGTACCCACGAGCAGTACTTC. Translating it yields CASSLLAGTHEQYF.

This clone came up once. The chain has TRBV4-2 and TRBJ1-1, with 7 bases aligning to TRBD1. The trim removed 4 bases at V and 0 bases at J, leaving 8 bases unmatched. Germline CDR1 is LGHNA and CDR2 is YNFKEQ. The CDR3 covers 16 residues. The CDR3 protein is CASSPWVGTVNTEAFF. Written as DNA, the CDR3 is TGTGCCAGCAGCCCCTGGGTCGGGACAGTGAACACTGAAGCTTTCTTT.

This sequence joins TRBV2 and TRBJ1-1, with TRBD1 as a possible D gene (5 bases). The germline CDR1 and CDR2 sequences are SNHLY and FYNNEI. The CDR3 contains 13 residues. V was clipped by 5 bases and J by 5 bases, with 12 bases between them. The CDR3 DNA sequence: TGTGCCAGCAGTATAGGGGAGGGGACTGAAGCTTTCTTT. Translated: CASSIGEGTEAFF. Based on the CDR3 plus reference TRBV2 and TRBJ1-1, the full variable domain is EPEVTQTPSHQVTQMGQEVILRCVPISNHLYFYWYRQILGQKVEFLVSFYNNEISEKSEIFDDQFSVERPDGSNFTLKIRSTKLEDSAMYFCASSIGEGTEAFFGQGTRLTVV.

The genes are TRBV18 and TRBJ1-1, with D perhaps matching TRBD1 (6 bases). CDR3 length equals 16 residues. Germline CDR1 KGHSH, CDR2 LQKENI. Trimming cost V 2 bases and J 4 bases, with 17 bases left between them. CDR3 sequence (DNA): TGTGCCAGCTCACCAGGGCAGGGGAAATGGGTCACTGAAGCTTTCTTT. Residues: CASSPGQGKWVTEAFF.